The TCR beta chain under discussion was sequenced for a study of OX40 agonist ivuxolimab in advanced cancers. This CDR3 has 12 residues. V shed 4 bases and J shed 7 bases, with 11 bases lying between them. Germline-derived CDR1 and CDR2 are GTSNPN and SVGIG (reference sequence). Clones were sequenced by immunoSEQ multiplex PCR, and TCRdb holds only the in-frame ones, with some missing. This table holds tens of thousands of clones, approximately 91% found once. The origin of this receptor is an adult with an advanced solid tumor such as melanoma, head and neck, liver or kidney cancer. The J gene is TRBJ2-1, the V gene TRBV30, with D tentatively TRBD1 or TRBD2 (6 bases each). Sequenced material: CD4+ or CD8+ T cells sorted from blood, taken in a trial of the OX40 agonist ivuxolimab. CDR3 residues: CAWTVGGNEQFF. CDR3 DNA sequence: TGTGCCTGGACCGTAGGGGGGAATGAGCAGTTCTTC. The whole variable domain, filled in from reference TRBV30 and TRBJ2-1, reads SQTIHQWPATLVQPVGSPLSLECTVEGTSNPNLYWYRQAAGRGLQLLFYSVGIGQISSEVPQNLSASRPQDRQFILSSKKLLLSDSGFYLCAWTVGGNEQFFGPGTRLTVL.